One sample yielded the 25 T cell receptor beta chains listed below, sequenced in a study of blood T cell repertoires in COVID-19. Assay used: immunoSEQ multiplex PCR; TCRdb lists only in-frame clones, some missing. The sample has about 200,000 clones; roughly 84% are singletons. Sequencing was performed on PBMCs or T cells enriched from blood (not recorded which). All receptors derive from a woman younger than 45 who had been exposed to COVID-19.

This chain joins TRBV7-9 and TRBJ2-7; TRBD1 aligns across 7 bases. The junction had 3 bases not matched to a gene; V was cut back by 4 bases and J by 3 bases. The germline V gene has CDR1 SEHNR and CDR2 FQNEAQ (reference sequence). There are 13 residues in the CDR3. CDR3 bases: TGTGCCAGCAGCTCCCGGGACAGCTACGAGCAGTACTTC. Translated: CASSSRDSYEQYF.

The genes are TRBV6-4 and TRBJ2-3; 11 bases agree with TRBD2. V trimming: 4 bases; J trimming: 6 bases; junction bases outside the gene matches: 12. The CDR3 spans 17 residues. CDR1 and CDR2 from the germline V gene are MRHNA and SNTAGT. CDR3 in amino acids: CASSVQHLAGGGDTQYF. The CDR3 bases are TGTGCCAGCAGTGTCCAACACCTAGCGGGGGGAGGGGATACGCAGTATTTT.

J is TRBJ1-3 and V is TRBV4-1; D is possibly TRBD1 (6 bases). V dropped 0 bases and J dropped 3 bases, with 18 bases sitting between them. Germline values: CDR1 MGHRA, CDR2 YSYEKL. The CDR3 covers 18 residues. The CDR3 DNA follows: TGCGCCAGCAGCCAAGAGCGCCTTGGGGGCGCCTATGGAAACACCATATATTTT. It codes for CASSQERLGGAYGNTIYF.

A note on this clone: Additional DNA sequences in this sample encode the identical CDR3. The chain recombines TRBV18 with TRBJ1-1, with a possible D match to TRBD1 (6 bases). The V end was cut by 6 bases, the J end by 1 base, with 12 bases between. From germline, CDR1 is KGHSH and CDR2 LQKENI. CDR3 length: 14 amino acids. In nucleotides, the CDR3 is TGTGCCAGCTCCCCGACGACAGGGAACACTGAAGCTTTCTTT. Translation: CASSPTTGNTEAFF.

The J gene is TRBJ1-5, the V gene TRBV6-6; D perhaps matches TRBD1 (5 bases). This CDR3 spans 16 amino acids. CDR1 MNHNY and CDR2 SVGAGI come from the germline V gene (reference sequence). V was cut by 3 bases and J by 4 bases, with 16 bases left in between. DNA for the CDR3: TGTGCCAGCAGTTATGGGGGGGGGAAGGGTAATCAGCCCCAGCATTTT. Its protein is CASSYGGGKGNQPQHF.

The V gene is TRBV6-1, the J gene TRBJ2-3, with 8 bases matching TRBD2. J was trimmed by 4 bases and V by 3 bases; bases with no gene match: 3. CDR3 length equals 14 residues. The germline gives CDR1 MNHNS, CDR2 SASEGT. This CDR3 reads CASSDGGASDTQYF. The CDR3 DNA is TGTGCCAGCAGTGACGGGGGGGCATCAGATACGCAGTATTTT.

The rearrangement links TRBV6-4 to TRBJ2-5; tentatively, D is TRBD2 (5 bases). Germline V CDR1 and CDR2: MRHNA, SNTAGT. The CDR3 spans 13 residues. The germline V and J ends were trimmed by 2 bases and 11 bases, with 15 bases remaining between them. CDR3 nucleotide sequence: TGTGCCAGCAGTGACGTTCCCCAAGCGGAGCAGTACTTC. Protein: CASSDVPQAEQYF.

This chain uses TRBV4-1 with TRBJ2-7; 8 nucleotides match TRBD1. The length of the CDR3 is 17 residues. Germline CDR1 MGHRA, CDR2 YSYEKL. V dropped 2 bases and J dropped 0; count of bases not matched to a gene: 9. The CDR3 region is CASSQLSRTGYSYEQYF. The CDR3 DNA reads TGCGCCAGCAGCCAACTATCCCGGACAGGGTACTCCTACGAGCAGTACTTC.

This rearrangement joins TRBV15 to TRBJ2-7; no definite D call. CDR1 is LNHNV and CDR2 is YYDKDF in the germline V gene (reference sequence). Between the trimmed V and J ends, which lost 1 base and 4 bases, there was a span of 5 bases. This CDR3 comprises 12 residues. CDR3 sequence: CATSRGGYEQYF. The DNA for the CDR3 is TGTGCCACCAGCAGAGGAGGTTACGAGCAGTACTTC.

In this sample, this clone turned up a few times. The chain links TRBV18 to TRBJ1-5, with 7 bases identical to TRBD1. The CDR3 runs 14 residues. Germline CDR1 KGHSH, CDR2 LQKENI. J was trimmed by 2 bases and V by 5 bases; bases with no gene match: 3. CDR3 sequence (DNA): TGTGCCAGCTCAGCCGGGACAGGCAATCAGCCCCAGCATTTT. The encoded protein is CASSAGTGNQPQHF. Filled out from reference TRBV18 and TRBJ1-5, the complete variable domain reads NAGVMQNPRHLVRRRGQEARLRCSPMKGHSHVYWYRQLPEEGLKFMVYLQKENIIDESGMPKERFSAEFPKEGPSILRIQQVVRGDSAAYFCASSAGTGNQPQHFGDGTRLSIL.

This chain joins TRBV4-1 and TRBJ2-1; no firm D call. The CDR3 is made up of 16 amino acids. Trimming took off 2 bases at V and 3 bases at J, with 14 bases between the two ends. CDR1 is MGHRA, CDR2 YSYEKL, per germline. The chain's CDR3 is CASSQSNSLLYNEQFF. DNA of the CDR3: TGCGCCAGCAGCCAATCGAACAGCCTCCTCTACAATGAGCAGTTCTTC.

V and J are TRBV27 and TRBJ2-2; D gene unclear. This CDR3 is built from 14 residues. V dropped 3 bases and J dropped 7 bases, with 12 bases sitting between them. Germline V gene sequence: CDR1 MNHEY, CDR2 SMNVEV (reference sequence). The CDR3 nucleotides are TGTGCCAGCAGTTTTGCGGCGTATGGCGGGGAGCTGTTTTTT. This sequence encodes CASSFAAYGGELFF.

The chain has TRBV19 and TRBJ2-7; 7 bases align to TRBD2. This CDR3 has 18 residues. Germline loops: CDR1 LNHDA, CDR2 SQIVND (reference sequence). The junction had 14 bases not matched to a gene; V was cut back by 0 bases and J by 3 bases. CDR3 DNA: TGTGCCAGTAGTATAGATTCCCCTGGGGCTAGCGGCCGCTACGAGCAGTACTTC. Its protein product is CASSIDSPGASGRYEQYF.

The V gene is TRBV4-1, the J gene TRBJ2-7; 7 bases agree with TRBD2. Germline V gene sequence: CDR1 MGHRA, CDR2 YSYEKL. V shed 1 base, J shed 4 bases, and the junction held 7 bases outside the gene matches. The CDR3 sequence is 15 residues long. CDR3 protein: CASSQGAGVGYEQYF. The CDR3 bases are TGCGCCAGCAGCCAAGGCGCGGGGGTTGGTTACGAGCAGTACTTC.

The chain employs TRBV7-9 and TRBJ2-7, with 8 bases aligning to TRBD2. The CDR3 runs to 19 residues. CDR1 is SEHNR, CDR2 FQNEAQ, per germline (reference sequence). Trimming cost V 4 bases and J 0 bases; bases outside gene matches: 17. CDR3 DNA: TGTGCCAGCAGCTCTACTGTCGTCAAGCGGGGGTCTTCCTCCTACGAGCAGTACTTC. This encodes CASSSTVVKRGSSSYEQYF.

This rearrangement joins TRBV14 to TRBJ1-5; 7 bases match TRBD1. The J segment lost 6 bases and the V segment lost 5 bases, leaving 7 bases of the junction unmatched. The CDR3 spans 14 residues. CDR1 is SGHDN and CDR2 is FVKESK in the germline V gene. The DNA of the CDR3 is TGTGCCAGCAGCTTGACAGGGCTCCCTCAGCCCCAGCATTTT. Encoded protein: CASSLTGLPQPQHF.

The chain recombines TRBV5-1 with TRBJ2-7; a weak D match, TRBD1 (5 bases). This CDR3 comprises 15 residues. V lost 5 bases, J lost 5 bases, and 20 bases lay in between. Germline V gene sequence: CDR1 SGHRS, CDR2 YFSETQ. In DNA form, the CDR3 reads TGCGCCAGCAGAGGGGCATACGCGGTCGGCGACGAGCAGTACTTC. It encodes CASRGAYAVGDEQYF. The full variable domain, its missing parts supplied by reference TRBV5-1 and TRBJ2-7, is KAGVTQTPRYLIKTRGQQVTLSCSPISGHRSVSWYQQTPGQGLQFLFEYFSETQRNKGNFPGRFSGRQFSNSRSEMNVSTLELGDSALYLCASRGAYAVGDEQYFGPGTRLTVT.

V gene TRBV6-5 combines with J gene TRBJ2-1, with 9 bases aligning to TRBD2. The CDR3 is 15 residues long. Germline V gene lookup returns CDR1 MNHEY and CDR2 SVGAGI. With V trimmed by 5 bases and J by 10 bases, 12 bases remained unmatched. CDR3 sequence: CASSPGLAGPGEQFF. CDR3 nucleotide sequence: TGTGCCAGCAGTCCCGGCCTAGCGGGGCCGGGGGAGCAGTTCTTC.

The chain recombines TRBV4-2 with TRBJ1-6, with a possible D match to TRBD1 (6 bases). Trimming stripped 0 bases from V and 9 bases from J, with 6 bases between. The CDR3 covers 13 residues. Germline loops: CDR1 LGHNA, CDR2 YNFKEQ. Here the CDR3 DNA reads TGTGCCAGCAGCCAAGAAGGGGGTTCACCCCTCCACTTT. Encoded protein: CASSQEGGSPLHF.

This chain connects TRBV9 to TRBJ2-1; 13 bases align to TRBD2. The length of the CDR3 is 17 residues. Germline CDR1 is SGDLS and CDR2 is YYNGEE. Trimming took 4 bases from V and 5 from J; bases not matched to a gene: 9. CDR3 protein: CASSPGLAGVGDNEQFF. CDR3 sequence (DNA): TGTGCCAGCAGCCCCGGACTAGCGGGGGTCGGCGACAATGAGCAGTTCTTC.

The rearrangement joins TRBV1 to TRBJ2-7; TRBD2 reflects the table's D call only, with no check against the DNA. TRBV1 is labeled a pseudogene. CDR3 length: 18 residues. The CDR3 coding sequence is TGCACCAGCAGCCAAAAGAACGTATACCTAGCAGTTTTCTACGAGCAGTACTTC. Translated: CTSSQKNVYLAVFYEQYF.

This sequence joins TRBV5-4 and TRBJ1-6; D not resolved. The V and J ends lost 0 bases and 8 bases respectively, with 6 bases between them. This CDR3 spans 13 amino acids. CDR1 is SGHNT and CDR2 is YYREEE in the germline V gene (reference sequence). CDR3 bases: TGTGCCAGCAGCTTGGTCTTCGATTCACCCCTCCACTTT. Residues: CASSLVFDSPLHF.

In this sample, this clone turned up once. V and J are TRBV6-6 and TRBJ2-1, with D possibly being TRBD2 (5 bases). The CDR3 extends over 13 amino acids. Trimming cost V 0 bases and J 15 bases, with 15 bases left between them. CDR1 MNHNY and CDR2 SVGAGI come from the germline V gene (reference sequence). The CDR3 nucleotides are TGTGCCAGCAGTTACTCAGTTACTAGACCCCCGTTCTTC. Its translation: CASSYSVTRPPFF.

The V call is TRBV18, the J call TRBJ1-1; 9 bases fit TRBD1. The V gene's germline CDR1 is KGHSH and CDR2 LQKENI. The junction had 6 bases not matched to a gene; V was cut back by 5 bases and J by 2 bases. The CDR3 is 15 amino acids. CDR3 bases: TGTGCCAGCTCAATCCGGGACAGGGTAAACACTGAAGCTTTCTTT. It encodes CASSIRDRVNTEAFF.

The chain links TRBV12-3 or TRBV12-4 to TRBJ2-1; a weak D match, TRBD1 (6 bases). Trimming shortened V by 5 bases and J by 7 bases, and 6 bases separated the two germline ends. This CDR3 spans 11 amino acids. The CDR3 protein is CASSQGNEQFF. CDR3 DNA: TGTGCCAGCAGTCAGGGGAATGAGCAGTTCTTC.